This entry describes one T cell receptor beta chain. This clone's antigen is unknown. There are no base qualities to consult, and no much larger clone falls within one base. The junction shows trimming of 1 base on V and 4 bases on J, plus 5 bases between the germline ends. The CDR3 numbers 12 residues from cysteine through phenylalanine. The retained sequence is limited to the CDR3, 36 bases, with the frame set at the first base. CDR1 SGHAT and CDR2 FQNNGV are derived from the germline V gene. The data were obtained in a study of cytomegalovirus exposure and HLA in healthy donors (TCRdb year 2017). In the study overall: An earlier analysis of several hundred of the donors reported about 260 Gb of sequence data and around 110 million unique TCR beta sequences obtained from some 170 million T cells. Approximately 300 gigabases of sequencing data and around 90 million unique TCR sequences made up an early release that covered approximately 700 HLA-typed donors. Of the roughly 390 genotyped donors, 75% to 85% were placed in the genetic ancestry cluster associated with self-reported Caucasian donors. The study aimed to test whether cataloging public T cell receptors could reveal signatures of past pathogen exposure. The study profiled the T cell repertoires of 500 to 800 subjects by immunosequencing and related them to cytomegalovirus serostatus. Besides the first cohort of approximately 710 subjects, a separate validation cohort made up of about 120 different subjects was used. To predict cytomegalovirus infection status, the study brought together high-throughput TCR immunosequencing, statistical association of individual TCRs with disease status, and machine learning. A later analysis re-examined previously published TCR beta repertoires from several hundred donors and added high-resolution HLA genotyping to investigate patterns of TCR occurrence. Rather than drawing on any new phenotypic data, the later analysis identified candidate immune exposures from TCR beta sequences and the way those sequences occurred across donors. An earlier analysis of about 600 of the donors used high-throughput TCR beta sequencing to judge whether each TCR beta V gene segment behaved as functional or pseudogenic. Alongside the repertoire data, information on donor age, sex, ethnicity and CMV serostatus was compiled. A later genetic analysis took genome-wide SNP genotypes for about 65% of the 666 donors and used that subset as a discovery cohort. All discovery cohort repertoires had been generated on a single sequencing platform. HLA typing covered class I and class II loci at four-digit resolution. Typing coverage differed by locus: A, B, C, DRB1 and DQB1 were typed in about 629-630 donors, DQA1 in 522, DPA1 in nearly 610, and DPB1 in around 490. Because of strong linkage in the cohort, 5 or 6 DR-DQ haplotypes were treated as single units for association and clustering. On average, roughly 240,000 unique TCR beta nucleotide sequences were sequenced per donor among a few hundred genotyped donors of the cohort, with about 19% of those sequences being non-productive. Overall study outcomes, separate from this receptor: Linkage disequilibrium might explain the correlated functional status among segregating V segments, but an unknown experimental factor could not be excluded. The cohort was sequenced for TCR beta chains only, and without alpha or paired-chain data the features that could be detected were limited. In a later genetic analysis, fewer N-insertions in productive TCRs were reported among donors in an Asian-associated ancestry cluster than the 666-donor mean. In vitro tests confirmed that a few of the cytomegalovirus-associated TCR beta chains recognize cytomegalovirus antigens. It was suggested by the authors that the approach could potentially be generalized to other disease states and immunological phenotypes. Because counts were too low, seventeen rarely observed V segments, including chromosome 9 orphons, were excluded from the earlier analysis of roughly 580 of the donors. The study gave a list of 150 to 200 TCR beta chains associated with cytomegalovirus. CMV serostatus was the only immune exposure information available for the cohort. A later genetic analysis associated a missense DCLRE1C variant with V-gene and J-gene trimming of TCR beta chains, and an independent cohort replicated the association. A later analysis reported that several top co-occurrence clusters appeared linked to parvovirus B19, influenza, CMV and Epstein-Barr virus. The classifier was reported to diagnose cytomegalovirus status with high specificity and sensitivity in both the original and validation cohorts. A cluster of highly shared sequence variants was judged likely to represent a technical artifact of the sequencing pipeline. Presence/absence analyses assumed roughly uniform sequencing depth across donors, an assumption that may not hold. Strong co-occurrence of HLA alleles, especially DR and DQ, made assigning TCR associations to individual alleles difficult. While some public TCRs were present in many individuals, most TCR sequences turned up only very rarely across donors. The 87-base-pair reads could not distinguish some IMGT-functional V segments, including TRBV6-2 and TRBV6-3, so those segments were excluded. Specific HLA alleles were associated with 15,000 to 20,000 TCR beta sequences at a false discovery rate of 0.05 in a later analysis. In an earlier analysis of 450 to 750 of the donors, most TCR beta V segments appeared in productive rearrangements about 90% or about 30% of the time, broadly matching IMGT annotations. A later analysis found that HLA-associated TCR beta chains were more clonally expanded and had lower generation probabilities than equally common non-associated chains. A further reported finding was that TCR beta sequences accurately predicted the HLA-A and HLA-B alleles for most subjects in the first cohort. According to a later analysis, TCR association rates differed among HLA loci, with DRB1 alleles showing the most associated TCRs and HLA-C alleles showing the fewest. According to a later analysis, most CMV-associated TCR beta chains appeared to be HLA-restricted, and the HLA associations seemed to be driven largely by CMV exposure. Because some donors lacked HLA typing at each locus, the association tests relied only on the typed subset.

The library was obtained by the immunoSEQ multiplex PCR assay. For the multiplex PCR, a mixture combining 60 forward primers for TCR Vbeta segments and 13 reverse primers for TCR Jbeta segments was used. The CDR3 region of rearranged TCR beta genes was amplified from genomic DNA with a multiplex PCR assay. The amplified TCR beta libraries were sequenced on the Illumina HiSeq System as 87-base-pair reads. The authors processed their data as follows. In a later analysis, roughly 80 million unique TCR beta chains were counted across the approximately 640 repertoires, and roughly 11 million of these chains were shared by at least two donors. Raw reads were error-corrected and collapsed into unique sequences by a nearest-neighbor algorithm in which closely related sequences were merged to remove PCR and sequencing errors. CDR3 sequences were aligned to IMGT reference sequences to assign V, D and J gene segments. For a sequence to be retained, a match of at least six nucleotides was required to both a V gene segment and a J gene segment. Rearrangements were called productive when the CDR3 lacked stop codons and stayed in frame with V and J; all others were non-productive. CDR3 was defined according to IMGT convention as the region running from the second conserved V-encoded cysteine to the conserved J-encoded phenylalanine. In an earlier analysis of 500 to 650 of the donors, sequences lacking an unambiguous match to a single V gene segment were excluded. In an earlier analysis of approximately 590 of the donors, V segments were called functional above 56.7% productive rearrangements and were called segregating when the between-donor standard deviation exceeded 5%. A statistical classification framework was built for diagnosing cytomegalovirus status from the catalog of TCR beta chain sequences. A later analysis assigned V and J genes by comparing TCR nucleotide sequences with IMGT/GENE-DB human TR gene sequences. In a later analysis, CDR3 sequences and most-parsimonious VDJ recombination scenarios were assigned using the TCRdist pipeline. In a later analysis, each TCR beta chain was defined by its CDR3 amino acid sequence together with its V-gene family, and reads without a unique V-gene family were excluded. As a way to deal with suspected cross-contamination and a sequencing artifact, a later analysis dropped 500 to 700 nucleotide sequences that were highly shared and had low generation probability. In a later analysis, a clonal expansion index for each public chain was calculated from normalized within-repertoire ranks of inferred template counts. In a later analysis, generation probabilities were computed with a VDJ recombination model fitted to out-of-frame rearrangements, and the resulting probabilities were checked against IGoR. In a later analysis, TCR-TCR, TCR-HLA and TCR-CMV co-occurrence was scored with hypergeometric tests, and a repertoire-size bias correction was applied to TCR pairs. False discovery rates were estimated in a later analysis by permuting HLA or CMV assignments 20 times. In a later analysis, co-occurring TCRs were grouped using DBSCAN, and TCRdist sequence similarity was added for clustering within HLA-allele-positive subsets. For co-occurrence clustering, repertoires with fewer than 30,000 or more than 120,000 public chains were excluded, along with a handful of repertoires with anomalous nucleotide sharing. TCRdb carries this immuneACCESS record with in-frame sequences only. Its versions omit some clonotypes, under half of them owing to an unresolved V gene in the studies checked, with the rest unexplained. For V, J and clone size, that table is used; D and trimming come from the DNA. Here the sample has 100,000 to 150,000 clones; about 74% occur a single time. The ten largest clones represent 6.6% of the sample.

The cohort comprised around 700 healthy bone marrow donors. All cohort members were sampled while nominally healthy, although unrecorded immune exposures were likely present. The donor was CMV seropositive and was included in the group of 250 to 300 seropositive cohort members. Every donor gave a peripheral blood sample, and the peripheral blood mononuclear cells from that sample were used for TCR beta sequencing. The Qiagen DNeasy Blood Extraction Kit was used to extract genomic DNA from the blood cell samples. This TCR was recovered from a man aged 35 to 55 in good health and CMV-seropositive. The source material was PBMCs. The receptor chain draws on TRBV11-2 and TRBJ2-7, with the D gene too uncertain to name. The DNA sequence is TGTGCCAGCAGCTTAGGGAGATACGAGCAGTACTTC. This sequence encodes CASSLGRYEQYF.